The TCR beta chain described here comes from a study of early T cells in non-severe SARS-CoV-2 infection. Study at large: Bulk RNA isolated from unsorted whole blood underwent sequencing; chains were not paired.

This clonotype appeared a few times. Its antigen remains unknown. Study outcomes and limitations: VDJdb matching, biased toward anti-spike CD8 responses, missed private and CD4 specificities.

Individual cDNA molecules were tagged with unique molecular identifiers, the study reported. Each CDR3 protein is one row after TCRdb ran MiXCR on the 5' RACE reads. In the table there are roughly 67,000 distinct CDR3 sequences, 9% to 15% of which are singletons. This CDR3 has 12 amino acids. V was trimmed by 4 bases and J by 4 bases, leaving 7 bases between them. CDR1 SEHNR and CDR2 FQNEAQ come from the germline V gene (reference sequence). Input material: whole blood. The chain employs TRBV7-9 and TRBJ1-1; D gene ambiguous. The source is an adult who was a healthcare worker with PCR-confirmed SARS-CoV-2 infection or an uninfected control (not recorded which). The CDR3 protein is CASSYVSTEAFF. CDR3 sequence (DNA): TGTGCCAGCAGCTATGTTTCCACTGAAGCTTTCTTT.